A single sample is the source of the 3 T cell receptor beta chains below, sequenced in a study of Ad26.COV2.S vaccination and SARS-CoV-2 variants. Generated by immunoSEQ multiplex PCR, the TCRdb table keeps only in-frame clones and is missing some. The data hold roughly 400,000 clones, with around 91% observed a single time. Indicated treatment: over 15 received Ad26.COV2.S at low or high dose, single or two shots; about 5 received placebo; per-sample allocation not given. Collection of the samples took place on day 63 after the first injection of vaccine or placebo. Sample: peripheral blood, taken in a trial of Ad26.COV2.S vaccine versus placebo. The receptors shown here come from a person between 18 and 60 years old who received the Ad26.COV2.S COVID-19 vaccine or a placebo.

The chain uses TRBV4-3 and TRBJ2-5; a weak D match, TRBD2 (5 bases). The CDR3 has 15 amino acids. Germline V gene sequence: CDR1 LGHNA, CDR2 YSLEER. V lost 1 base, J lost 4 bases, and 13 bases lay in between. The CDR3, as DNA: TGCGCCAGCAGCCAAGGGACGTCGGGGTTAGAGACCCAGTACTTC. Its translation is CASSQGTSGLETQYF.

The J gene is TRBJ2-6, the V gene TRBV24-1; possible D gene TRBD1, 5 bases. The CDR3 length is 16 residues. Germline CDR1 reads KGHDR; CDR2 reads SFDVKD. The ends were cut back, 4 bases at V and 0 bases at J, with 9 bases in the middle. CDR3 sequence (DNA): TGTGCCACCAGTGAAACCAGGGCCTCTGGGGCCAACGTCCTGACTTTC. Residues: CATSETRASGANVLTF.

The V gene is TRBV28, the J gene TRBJ1-1; 7 positions match TRBD1. Germline assignment: CDR1 MDHEN and CDR2 SYDVKM. J gave up 6 bases and V 6 bases, and 7 bases lay outside the gene matches. The CDR3 loop spans 13 amino acids. This CDR3 is CASRRQGVPEAFF. Written as DNA, the CDR3 is TGTGCCAGCAGGAGGCAGGGGGTTCCTGAAGCTTTCTTT.